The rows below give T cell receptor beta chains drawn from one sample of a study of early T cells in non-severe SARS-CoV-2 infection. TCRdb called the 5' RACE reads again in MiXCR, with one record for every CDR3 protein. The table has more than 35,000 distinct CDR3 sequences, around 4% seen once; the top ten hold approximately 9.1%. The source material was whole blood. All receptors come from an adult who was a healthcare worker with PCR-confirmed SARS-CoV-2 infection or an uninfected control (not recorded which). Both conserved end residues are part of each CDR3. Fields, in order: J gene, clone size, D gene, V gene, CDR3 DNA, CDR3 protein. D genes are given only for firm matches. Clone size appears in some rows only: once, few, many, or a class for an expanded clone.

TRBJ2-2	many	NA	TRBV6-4	TGTGCCAGCAGTGACACGAACACCGGGGAGCTGTTTTTT	CASSDTNTGELFF
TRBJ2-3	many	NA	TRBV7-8	TGTGCCAGCAGCTTAATCCGAGCCCAAGGCCGCACAGATACGCAGTATTTT	CASSLIRAQGRTDTQYF
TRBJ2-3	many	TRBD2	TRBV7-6	TGTGCCAGCAGCACATTAGCGGGAGTCGGCACAGATACGCAGTATTTT	CASSTLAGVGTDTQYF
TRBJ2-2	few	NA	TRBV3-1	TGTGCCAGCAGCCTAAGCCCAGGGTCGGGCGGGGAGCTGTTTTTT	CASSLSPGSGGELFF
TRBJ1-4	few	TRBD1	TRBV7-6	TGTGCCAGCAGCATAGGACAGGGGGCCTATGAAAAACTGTTTTTT	CASSIGQGAYEKLFF
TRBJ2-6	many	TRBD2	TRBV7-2	TGTGCCAGCAGCTTAGTCGCACTAGCGAGCTCTGGGGCCAACGTCCTGACTTTC	CASSLVALASSGANVLTF
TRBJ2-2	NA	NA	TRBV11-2	TGTGCCAGCAGCATTACGAACACCGGGGAGCTGTTTTTT	CASSITNTGELFF
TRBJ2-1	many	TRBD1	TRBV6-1	TGTGCCAGCGGGACAGCCTCCTACAATGAGCAGTTCTTC	CASGTASYNEQFF
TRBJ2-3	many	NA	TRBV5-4	TGTGCCAGCAGCTTGATGGGCGCAGATACGCAGTATTTT	CASSLMGADTQYF
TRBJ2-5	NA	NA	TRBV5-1	TGCGCCAGCGCCCAACTGGGACGGTATCAAGAGACCCAGTACTTC	CASAQLGRYQETQYF
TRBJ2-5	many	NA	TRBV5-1	TGCGCCAGCAGCTTGGTTCGGACTCAAGAGACCCAGTACTTC	CASSLVRTQETQYF
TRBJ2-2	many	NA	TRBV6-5	TGTGCCAGCAGTGAGAGGGTCGTGATGAACACCGGGGAGCTGTTTTTT	CASSERVVMNTGELFF
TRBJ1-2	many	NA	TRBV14	TGTGCCAGCAGCCAACGCCAGGGTGGGTATGGCTACACCTTC	CASSQRQGGYGYTF
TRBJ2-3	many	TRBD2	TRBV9	TGTGCCAGCAGCGTCACCACTAGCGGGAGTGTCGCAGATACGCAGTATTTT	CASSVTTSGSVADTQYF
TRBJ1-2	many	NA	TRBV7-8	TGTGCCAGCAGCTTAGCGACCGGCCCCGGGAGCTACACCTTC	CASSLATGPGSYTF
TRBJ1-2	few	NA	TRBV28	TGTGCCAGCTCGCTCCTATCGGGGAGCTACACCTTC	CASSLLSGSYTF
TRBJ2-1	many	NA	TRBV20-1	TGCAGTGCTAGAGACCTAGCGCGCAACTACAATGAGCAGTTCTTC	CSARDLARNYNEQFF
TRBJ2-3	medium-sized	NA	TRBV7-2	TGTGCCAGCAGCTTAACCTTCGGCGCAGATACGCAGTATTTT	CASSLTFGADTQYF